The next 24 T cell receptor beta chains were all read from a single sample in a study of OX40 agonist ivuxolimab in advanced cancers. Method: immunoSEQ multiplex PCR; TCRdb's copy keeps in-frame clones and lacks some. Of some 100,000 clones listed, roughly 84% are singletons. The sample in question was CD4+ or CD8+ T cells sorted from blood, obtained in a trial of the OX40 agonist ivuxolimab. The receptors were gathered from an adult with an advanced solid tumor such as melanoma, head and neck, liver or kidney cancer.

V is TRBV6-5 and J is TRBJ1-1; D is unclear. Looked up from germline, CDR1 is MNHEY and CDR2 is SVGAGI. V dropped 0 bases and J dropped 1 base, with 9 bases sitting between them. The CDR3 has 15 amino acids. CDR3 amino acids: CASSYSGGRNTEAFF. The CDR3 DNA sequence: TGTGCCAGCAGTTACTCCGGAGGCCGGAACACTGAAGCTTTCTTT.

To note about this clone: The germline gene is not matched at one end of the junction; a read error may be the cause. This chain connects TRBV5-1 to TRBJ2-2; D is perhaps TRBD1 (5 bases). This CDR3 region has 15 residues. Germline V gene lookup returns CDR1 SGHRS and CDR2 YFSETQ. CDR3 DNA: TGCGCCAGCAGCCTGGTGGCAGGGAACGCCGGGGAGCTGTTTTTT. Encoded protein: CASSLVAGNAGELFF.

The rearrangement joins TRBV7-9 to TRBJ2-3, with D tentatively TRBD2 (5 bases). The V end was cut by 0 bases, the J end by 9 bases, with 7 bases between. From germline, CDR1 is SEHNR and CDR2 FQNEAQ (reference sequence). The CDR3 is 12 amino acids. CDR3 DNA: TGTGCCAGCAGCTTAGCGCTAGCAACGCAGTATTTT. Its translation is CASSLALATQYF.

The chain carries TRBV5-1 and TRBJ2-3; TRBD1 matches at 7 bases. This CDR3 contains 17 residues. After removal of 4 bases from V and 5 bases from J, the junction contained 16 bases not matched to a gene. Germline CDR1 reads SGHRS; CDR2 reads YFSETQ. The CDR3 nucleotides read TGCGCCAGCAGCACGTACCCACAGGGGATAGGACGAGATACGCAGTATTTT. Amino acid sequence: CASSTYPQGIGRDTQYF.

The V gene is TRBV25-1, the J gene TRBJ1-3; TRBD1 might be the D (5 bases). V was clipped by 5 bases and J by 3 bases, with 14 bases between them. This CDR3 comprises 15 residues. Germline V gene sequence: CDR1 MGHDK, CDR2 SYGVNS. The CDR3 spells CASSPPGAGGNTIYF. In nucleotides, the CDR3 is TGTGCCAGCAGTCCTCCCGGGGCAGGTGGAAACACCATATATTTT.

The chain employs TRBV19 and TRBJ2-2; the D gene could be TRBD1 or TRBD2 (6 bases each). The CDR3 is made up of 15 amino acids. Germline lookup yields CDR1 LNHDA and CDR2 SQIVND (reference sequence). V lost 7 bases and J lost 4, with 16 bases in between. CDR3 DNA sequence: TGTGCCAGTAAAGGGGGAGGTCCGATCACCGGGGAGCTGTTTTTT. This codes for CASKGGGPITGELFF.

The CDR3 sequence: CASSIDRDYTQPQHF. CDR3 nucleotide sequence: TGTGCCAGTAGTATAGACAGGGATTATACTCAGCCCCAGCATTTT. The genes are TRBV19 and TRBJ1-5, with D possibly matching TRBD1 (5 bases). V gave up 0 bases and J gave up 6 bases, with 12 bases separating them. CDR3 length: 15 residues. Germline-derived CDR1 and CDR2 are LNHDA and SQIVND (reference sequence).

This chain joins TRBV28 and TRBJ1-4; TRBD1 is a possible D gene (5 bases). The V end lost 3 bases, the J end lost 5 bases, and 19 bases lay between the germline ends. This CDR3 is built from 17 residues. The germline CDR1 and CDR2 sequences are MDHEN and SYDVKM. CDR3 loop: CASSLPYGQGPNEKLFF. The DNA for the CDR3 is TGTGCCAGCAGTTTGCCCTACGGGCAGGGCCCAAATGAAAAACTGTTTTTT.

The chain joins TRBV14 to TRBJ2-7; D is unresolved. Germline CDR1 SGHDN, CDR2 FVKESK. V was trimmed by 1 base and J by 3 bases, leaving 7 bases between them. The CDR3 is made up of 13 amino acids. The CDR3 sequence: CASSQGLFYEQYF. CDR3 in DNA: TGTGCCAGCAGCCAAGGGTTATTCTACGAGCAGTACTTC.

This clone was observed once. V usage is TRBV21-1 and J usage is TRBJ1-2. TRBV21-1 is a pseudogene segment. The CDR3 contains 10 residues. The CDR3 DNA reads TGTGCCAGCAGCAGATACGGCTACACCTTC. As protein: CASSRYGYTF.

This clone occurred many times. The chain couples TRBV7-9 to TRBJ1-2; no definite D call. In germline, CDR1 is SEHNR, CDR2 FQNEAQ (reference sequence). This CDR3 region has 12 residues. V shed 11 bases and J shed 4 bases, with 14 bases lying between them. The CDR3 region is CAGRGGSYGYTF. CDR3 DNA sequence: TGTGCCGGCCGGGGAGGCAGCTATGGCTACACCTTC.

This chain's CDR3 is CASSLFSAGASTDTQYF. DNA of the CDR3: TGCGCCAGCAGCTTGTTTTCGGCGGGGGCTTCCACAGATACGCAGTATTTT. The chain couples TRBV5-1 to TRBJ2-3; possibly TRBD2 for D (7 bases). V was pared by 1 base and J by 2 bases, with 17 bases between. This CDR3 has 17 residues. The germline gives CDR1 SGHRS, CDR2 YFSETQ.

J is TRBJ2-3 and V is TRBV10-3; 12 bases line up with TRBD1. Unmatched junction bases numbered 5, after V lost 4 bases and J lost 6 bases. Germline-derived CDR1 and CDR2 are ENHRY and SYGVKD. The CDR3 loop spans 15 amino acids. The DNA of the CDR3 is TGTGCCATCAGTGCCACCGGGACAGGGGGCGATACGCAGTATTTT. This encodes CAISATGTGGDTQYF.

V is TRBV10-1 and J is TRBJ2-3; D call uncertain. Trimming stripped 8 bases from V and 0 bases from J, with 3 bases between. Germline V gene lookup returns CDR1 WNHNN and CDR2 SYGVQD (reference sequence). This CDR3 comprises 11 residues. Written as DNA, the CDR3 is TGCGCCAGCTCTAGCACAGATACGCAGTATTTT. Translated, it gives CASSSTDTQYF.

This chain links TRBV9 with TRBJ2-7; 8 nucleotides match TRBD1. V was pared by 4 bases and J by 3 bases, with 6 bases of the junction left unmatched. This CDR3 has 14 amino acids. Per the germline V gene, CDR1 is SGDLS and CDR2 is YYNGEE. The CDR3 DNA reads as TGTGCCAGCAGCTCCTCTACAGGGGGCTACGAGCAGTACTTC. Translating gives CASSSSTGGYEQYF.

The genes are TRBV19 and TRBJ1-4; D gene uncertain. This CDR3 comprises 16 residues. Germline-derived CDR1 and CDR2 are LNHDA and SQIVND (reference sequence). V lost 7 bases, J lost 0 bases, and 15 bases lay in between. This chain's CDR3 is CASIRTGVATNEKLFF. Here the CDR3 DNA reads TGTGCCAGTATCCGGACCGGGGTTGCAACTAATGAAAAACTGTTTTTT.

The chain combines TRBV28 with TRBJ1-5; 8 bases map to TRBD1. V shed 7 bases and J 2 bases; nucleotides not matched to a gene: 19. The CDR3 loop spans 19 amino acids. CDR1 MDHEN and CDR2 SYDVKM come from the germline V gene. The CDR3: CASNLLGGQGNSGNQPQHF. The CDR3 region has the DNA TGTGCCAGCAATCTTTTGGGTGGACAGGGTAATTCGGGCAATCAGCCCCAGCATTTT.

The rearrangement uses TRBV14 and TRBJ2-6; no clear D gene. Germline CDR1 SGHDN, CDR2 FVKESK. This CDR3 has 14 amino acids. Between the trimmed V and J ends, which lost 0 bases and 2 bases, there was a span of 2 bases. The CDR3 loop is CASSQETGANVLTF. In DNA form, the CDR3 reads TGTGCCAGCAGCCAAGAGACTGGGGCCAACGTCCTGACTTTC.

This chain links TRBV29-1 with TRBJ1-1, with 7 bases matching TRBD1. This CDR3 is built from 12 residues. V trimming: 6 bases; J trimming: 3 bases; junction bases outside the gene matches: 4. The germline gives CDR1 SQVTM, CDR2 ANQGSEA. For the CDR3, the DNA is TGCAGCGTCGGCAGGGGGGACACTGAAGCTTTCTTT. It specifies CSVGRGDTEAFF.

This chain connects TRBV28 to TRBJ1-1; possibly TRBD1 for D (5 bases). The CDR3 is made up of 11 amino acids. From germline, CDR1 is MDHEN and CDR2 SYDVKM. CDR3 in DNA: TGTGCAGCCGGGGGGGACACTGAAGCTTTCTTT. Amino acids: CAAGGDTEAFF.

This clone was detected once. The chain recombines TRBV28 with TRBJ1-2; D is undetermined. From germline, CDR1 is MDHEN and CDR2 SYDVKM. V was cut by 6 bases and J by 4 bases, with 15 bases left in between. There are 14 residues in the CDR3. The CDR3 reads CASREQPEGYGYTF. Here the CDR3 DNA reads TGTGCCAGCAGGGAACAGCCGGAGGGCTATGGCTACACCTTC.

The CDR3 nucleotides read TGTGCCAGCACCCCTCGGGGGGGCGAATATACGCAGTATTTT. This sequence encodes CASTPRGGEYTQYF. The chain carries TRBV28 and TRBJ2-3, with TRBD2 identical over 8 bases. Unmatched junction bases numbered 10, after V lost 7 bases and J lost 7 bases. Germline assignment: CDR1 MDHEN and CDR2 SYDVKM. The CDR3 sequence is 14 residues long.

The chain has TRBV4-1 and TRBJ2-2; D ambiguous. This CDR3 spans 19 amino acids. V was shortened by 0 bases and J by 6 bases, with 23 bases between the two germline ends. The germline CDR1 and CDR2 sequences are MGHRA and YSYEKL. The CDR3 sequence: CASSQDKSRPTIGAGELFF. The CDR3 DNA sequence: TGCGCCAGCAGCCAAGATAAATCCCGGCCAACAATCGGCGCCGGGGAGCTGTTTTTT.

The chain joins TRBV4-3 to TRBJ2-6; 8 bases fit TRBD1. The length of the CDR3 is 18 residues. CDR1 and CDR2 (germline): LGHNA, YSLEER. Trimming removed 4 bases from V and 1 base from J; junction bases left unmatched: 9. The CDR3 nucleotides are TGCGCCAGCAGCCGCTATCGGACAGGGATTTCTGGGGCCAACGTCCTGACTTTC. Translating gives CASSRYRTGISGANVLTF.